Ten or more counts support the clone carrying this T cell receptor beta chain. These data belong to a study of spatial heterogeneity in lung cancer. Across the whole study: Raw reads showed each unique TCR and UMI combination turning up more than ten times on average.

Time point here: sample taken at primary tumor resection. The cohort: around 79 early-stage, untreated non-small cell lung cancer patients. No cells were sorted before sequencing. The whole RNA sequenced was extracted from tumor, nontumor lung or frozen PBMC. The CDR3 runs 15 residues. Deletions cut 7 bases from V and 3 bases from J, with 18 bases between. Germline values: CDR1 SEHNR, CDR2 FQNEAQ (reference sequence). Carried by each TCR cDNA molecule was a unique molecular identifier. TCRdb ran MiXCR on the 5' RACE reads and lists one entry per CDR3 protein. The data contain approximately 11,000 distinct CDR3 sequences, roughly 6.4% of them singletons.

This clonotype originated in a male donor with early-stage non-small cell lung cancer. The V gene is TRBV7-9, the J gene TRBJ1-2; no clear D. The sample was normal lung tissue next to the tumor, taken at surgery. The CDR3 loop reads CASNPSGIKDYGYTF. The CDR3, as DNA: TGTGCCAGCAACCCCTCCGGAATAAAGGACTATGGCTACACCTTC.